This T cell receptor beta chain was sequenced in a study of T-cell reconstitution after alpha-beta-depleted transplantation in children. This CDR3 contains 13 residues. V shed 4 bases and J shed 4 bases, with 8 bases lying between them. Unique molecular identifiers were incorporated into the prepared TCRbeta library. TCRdb passed the PCR reads through MiXCR, listing each CDR3 protein once. Here the sample spans about 500,000 distinct CDR3 sequences, approximately 32% being singletons. This clonotype has just a few counts. This receptor was obtained from a human donor who donated a stem cell graft to a child with aplastic anemia. The source material was PBMCs from the stem cell graft donor, sampled from the stem cell graft. This chain connects TRBV12-3 or TRBV12-4 to TRBJ1-5; D may be TRBD1 (5 bases). In nucleotides, the CDR3 is TGTGCCAGCAGTTCGACAGCGAATCAGCCCCAGCATTTT. This gives the protein CASSSTANQPQHF.